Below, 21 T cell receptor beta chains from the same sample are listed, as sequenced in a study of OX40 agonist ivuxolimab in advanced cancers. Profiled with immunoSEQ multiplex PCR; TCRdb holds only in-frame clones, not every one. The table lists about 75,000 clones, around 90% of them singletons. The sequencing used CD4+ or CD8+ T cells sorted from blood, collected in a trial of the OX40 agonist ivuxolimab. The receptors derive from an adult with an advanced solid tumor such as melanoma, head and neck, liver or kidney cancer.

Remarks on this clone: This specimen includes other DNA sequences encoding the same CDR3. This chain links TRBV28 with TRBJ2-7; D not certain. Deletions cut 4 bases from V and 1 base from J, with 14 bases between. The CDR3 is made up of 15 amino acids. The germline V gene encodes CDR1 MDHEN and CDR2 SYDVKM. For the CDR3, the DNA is TGTGCCAGCAGTTCTCGAGGAACCGCATCCTACGAGCAGTACTTC. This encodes CASSSRGTASYEQYF.

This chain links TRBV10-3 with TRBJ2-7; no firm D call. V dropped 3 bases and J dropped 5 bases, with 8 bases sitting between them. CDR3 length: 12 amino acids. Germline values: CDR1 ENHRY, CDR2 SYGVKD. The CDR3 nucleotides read TGTGCCATCAGTGAAGGGAAGCACGAGCAGTACTTC. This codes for CAISEGKHEQYF.

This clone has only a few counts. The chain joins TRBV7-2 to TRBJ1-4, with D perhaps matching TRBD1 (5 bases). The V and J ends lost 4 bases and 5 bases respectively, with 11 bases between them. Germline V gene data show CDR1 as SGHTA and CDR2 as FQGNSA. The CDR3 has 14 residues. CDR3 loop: CASSSTALNEKLFF. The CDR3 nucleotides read TGTGCCAGCAGCTCGACAGCACTCAATGAAAAACTGTTTTTT.

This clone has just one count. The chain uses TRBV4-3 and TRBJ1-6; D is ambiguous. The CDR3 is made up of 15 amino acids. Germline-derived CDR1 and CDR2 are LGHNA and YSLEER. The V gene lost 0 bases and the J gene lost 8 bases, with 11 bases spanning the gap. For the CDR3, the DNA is TGCGCCAGCAGCCAAGAGTTGTCGGGTTATTCACCCCTCCACTTT. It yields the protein CASSQELSGYSPLHF.

The CDR3 DNA sequence: TGTGCCAGCAGTGAAGCGCTTCGTGGCGATGGCTACACCTTC. Protein product: CASSEALRGDGYTF. The genes are TRBV6-1 and TRBJ1-2; D is unresolved. The CDR3 is made up of 14 amino acids. Germline values: CDR1 MNHNS, CDR2 SASEGT. Trimming shortened V by 0 bases and J by 6 bases, and 11 bases separated the two germline ends.

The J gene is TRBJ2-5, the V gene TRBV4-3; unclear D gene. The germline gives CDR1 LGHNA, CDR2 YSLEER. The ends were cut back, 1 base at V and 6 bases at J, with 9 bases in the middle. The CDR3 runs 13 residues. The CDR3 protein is CASSQAGLQTQYF. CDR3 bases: TGCGCCAGCAGCCAAGCCGGGCTCCAGACCCAGTACTTC.

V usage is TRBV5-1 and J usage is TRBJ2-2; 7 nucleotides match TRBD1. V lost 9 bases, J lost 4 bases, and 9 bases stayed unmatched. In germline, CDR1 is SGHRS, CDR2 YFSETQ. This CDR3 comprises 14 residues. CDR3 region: CATTDRDLTGELFF. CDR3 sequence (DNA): TGCGCCACCACAGACAGGGATCTCACCGGGGAGCTGTTTTTT.

In DNA form, the CDR3 reads TGTGCCAGCAGGGACTCGGGGGCTGTTAACACTGAAGCTTTCTTT. This sequence encodes CASRDSGAVNTEAFF. The J gene is TRBJ1-1, the V gene TRBV28; tentatively, D is TRBD1 (6 bases). Germline V gene sequence: CDR1 MDHEN, CDR2 SYDVKM. Trimming left V 6 bases short and J 2 bases short, with 16 bases between. CDR3 length: 15 residues.

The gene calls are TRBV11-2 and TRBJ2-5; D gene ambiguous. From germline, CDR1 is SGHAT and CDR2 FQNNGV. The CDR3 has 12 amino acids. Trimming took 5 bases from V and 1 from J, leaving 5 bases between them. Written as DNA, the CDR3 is TGTGCCAGCAGCCTCGGCCAAGAGACCCAGTACTTC. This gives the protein CASSLGQETQYF.

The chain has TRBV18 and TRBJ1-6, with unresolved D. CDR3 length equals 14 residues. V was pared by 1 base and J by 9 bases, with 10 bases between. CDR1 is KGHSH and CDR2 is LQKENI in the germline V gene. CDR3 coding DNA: TGTGCCAGCTCACCACGGGAGACCAGTTCACCCCTCCACTTT. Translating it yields CASSPRETSSPLHF.

Here the CDR3 DNA reads TGTGCCAGCAGCCCCGAAGGGGGGTATTCCTACAATGAGCAGTTCTTC. Its protein product is CASSPEGGYSYNEQFF. V is TRBV7-2 and J is TRBJ2-1; the D call may be TRBD1 or TRBD2 (6 bases each). CDR3 length: 16 amino acids. Germline V gene sequence: CDR1 SGHTA, CDR2 FQGNSA. V shed 5 bases and J shed 1 base, with 15 bases lying between them.

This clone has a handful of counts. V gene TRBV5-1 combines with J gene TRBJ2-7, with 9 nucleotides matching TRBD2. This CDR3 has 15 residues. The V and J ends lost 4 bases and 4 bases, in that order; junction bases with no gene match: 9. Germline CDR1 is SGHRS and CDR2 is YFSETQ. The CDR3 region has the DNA TGCGCCAGCAGCACCGGGGCGGGAGGGCCATACGAGCAGTACTTC. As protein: CASSTGAGGPYEQYF.

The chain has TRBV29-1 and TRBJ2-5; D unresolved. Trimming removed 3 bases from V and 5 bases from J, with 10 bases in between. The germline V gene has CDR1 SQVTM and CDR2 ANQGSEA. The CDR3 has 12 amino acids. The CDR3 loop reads CSVDLGVETQYF. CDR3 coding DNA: TGCAGCGTTGATCTTGGGGTGGAGACCCAGTACTTC.

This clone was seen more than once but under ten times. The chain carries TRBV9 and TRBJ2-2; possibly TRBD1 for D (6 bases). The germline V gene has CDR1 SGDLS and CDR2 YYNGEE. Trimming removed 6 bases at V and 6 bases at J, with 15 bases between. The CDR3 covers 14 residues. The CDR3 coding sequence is TGTGCCAGCAAGGGACAACTGGGATCCGGGGAGCTGTTTTTT. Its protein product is CASKGQLGSGELFF. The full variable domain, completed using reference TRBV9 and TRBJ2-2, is DSGVTQTPKHLITATGQRVTLRCSPRSGDLSVYWYQQSLDQGLQFLIQYYNGEERAKGNILERFSAQQFPDLHSELNLSSLELGDSALYFCASKGQLGSGELFFGEGSRLTVL.

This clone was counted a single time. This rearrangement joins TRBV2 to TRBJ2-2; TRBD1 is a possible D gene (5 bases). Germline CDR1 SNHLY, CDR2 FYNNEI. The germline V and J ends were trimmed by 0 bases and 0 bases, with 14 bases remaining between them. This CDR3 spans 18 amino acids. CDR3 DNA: TGTGCCAGCAGTGAAGCATTGAGAGGACAAGCGAACACCGGGGAGCTGTTTTTT. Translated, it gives CASSEALRGQANTGELFF.

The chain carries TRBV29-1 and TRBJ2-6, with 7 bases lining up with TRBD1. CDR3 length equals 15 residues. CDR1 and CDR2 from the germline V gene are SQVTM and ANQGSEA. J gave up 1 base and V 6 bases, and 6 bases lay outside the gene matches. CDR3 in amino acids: CSVWDRYSGANVLTF. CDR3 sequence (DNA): TGCAGCGTCTGGGACAGATATTCTGGGGCCAACGTCCTGACTTTC.

CDR3 region: CASRDGPRSSYNSPLHF. CDR3 bases: TGCGCCAGCAGGGACGGTCCACGGAGCTCCTATAATTCACCCCTCCACTTT. This chain links TRBV5-1 with TRBJ1-6; D is undetermined. Per the germline V gene, CDR1 is SGHRS and CDR2 is YFSETQ. V shed 5 bases and J shed 0 bases, with 15 bases lying between them. CDR3 length: 17 amino acids.

The CDR3 region has the DNA TGTGCCAGTAGTATTTACACCGGGGAGCTGTTTTTT. Residues: CASSIYTGELFF. The chain is built from TRBV19 and TRBJ2-2; D is ambiguous. The V and J ends lost 3 bases and 3 bases respectively, with 2 bases between them. The V gene's germline CDR1 is LNHDA and CDR2 SQIVND (reference sequence). The CDR3 runs to 12 residues.

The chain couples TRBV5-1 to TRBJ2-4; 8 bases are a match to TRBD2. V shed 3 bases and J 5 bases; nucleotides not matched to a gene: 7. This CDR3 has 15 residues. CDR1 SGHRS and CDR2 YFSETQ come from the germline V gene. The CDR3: CASSSTGLGQNIQYF. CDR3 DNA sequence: TGCGCCAGCAGCTCGACGGGACTAGGTCAAAACATTCAGTACTTC.

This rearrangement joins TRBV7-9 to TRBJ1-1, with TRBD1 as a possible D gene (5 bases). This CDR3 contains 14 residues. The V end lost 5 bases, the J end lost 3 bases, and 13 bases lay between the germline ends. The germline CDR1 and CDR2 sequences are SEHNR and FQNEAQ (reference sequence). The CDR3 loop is CASSPGPVDTEAFF. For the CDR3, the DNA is TGTGCCAGCAGCCCGGGACCAGTGGACACTGAAGCTTTCTTT. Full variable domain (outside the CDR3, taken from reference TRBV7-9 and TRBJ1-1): DTGVSQNPRHKITKRGQNVTFRCDPISEHNRLYWYRQTLGQGPEFLTYFQNEAQLEKSRLLSDRFSAERPKGSFSTLEIQRTEQGDSAMYLCASSPGPVDTEAFFGQGTRLTVV.

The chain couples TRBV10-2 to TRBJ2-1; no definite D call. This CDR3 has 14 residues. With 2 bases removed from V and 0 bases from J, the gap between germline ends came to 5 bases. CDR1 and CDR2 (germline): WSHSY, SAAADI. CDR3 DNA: TGCGCCAGCAGTGAGGACCCCTCCTACAATGAGCAGTTCTTC. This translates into CASSEDPSYNEQFF.